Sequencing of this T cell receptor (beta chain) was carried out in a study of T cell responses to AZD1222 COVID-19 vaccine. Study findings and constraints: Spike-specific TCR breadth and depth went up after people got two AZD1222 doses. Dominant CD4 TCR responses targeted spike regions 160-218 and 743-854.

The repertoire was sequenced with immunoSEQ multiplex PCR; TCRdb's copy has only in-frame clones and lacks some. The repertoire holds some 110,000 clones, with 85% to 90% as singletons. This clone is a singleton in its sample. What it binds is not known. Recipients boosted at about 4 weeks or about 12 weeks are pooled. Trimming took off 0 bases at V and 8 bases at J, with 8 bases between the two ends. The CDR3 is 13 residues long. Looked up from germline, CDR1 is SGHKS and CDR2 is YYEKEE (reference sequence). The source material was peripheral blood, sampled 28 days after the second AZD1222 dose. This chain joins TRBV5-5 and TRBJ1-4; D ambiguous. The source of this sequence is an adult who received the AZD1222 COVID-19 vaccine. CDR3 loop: CASSLDWAEKLFF. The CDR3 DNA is TGTGCCAGCAGCTTGGATTGGGCCGAAAAACTGTTTTTT.